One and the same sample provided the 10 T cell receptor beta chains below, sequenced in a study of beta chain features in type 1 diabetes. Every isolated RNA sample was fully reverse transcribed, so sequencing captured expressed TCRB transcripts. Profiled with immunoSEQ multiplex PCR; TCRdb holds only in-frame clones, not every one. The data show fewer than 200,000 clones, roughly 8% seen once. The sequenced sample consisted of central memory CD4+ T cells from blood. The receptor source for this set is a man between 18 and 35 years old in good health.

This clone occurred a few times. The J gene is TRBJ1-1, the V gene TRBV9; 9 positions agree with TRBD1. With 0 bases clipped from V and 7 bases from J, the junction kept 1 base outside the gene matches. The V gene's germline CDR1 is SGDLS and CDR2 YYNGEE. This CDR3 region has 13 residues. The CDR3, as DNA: TGTGCCAGCAGCGTAGGACAGGGGGGTGAAGCTTTCTTT. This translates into CASSVGQGGEAFF.

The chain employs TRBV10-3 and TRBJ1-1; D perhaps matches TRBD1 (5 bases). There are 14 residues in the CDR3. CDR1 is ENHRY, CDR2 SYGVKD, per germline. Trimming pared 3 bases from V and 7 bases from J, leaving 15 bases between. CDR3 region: CAISDRKQGGEAFF. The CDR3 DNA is TGTGCCATCAGTGATCGCAAGCAGGGAGGTGAAGCTTTCTTT.

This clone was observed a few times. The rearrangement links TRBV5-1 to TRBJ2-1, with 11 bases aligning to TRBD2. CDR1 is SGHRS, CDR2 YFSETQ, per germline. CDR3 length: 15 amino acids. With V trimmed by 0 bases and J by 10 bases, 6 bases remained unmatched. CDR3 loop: CASSLGTSGSGEQFF. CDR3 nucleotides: TGCGCCAGCAGCTTGGGTACTAGCGGGAGTGGGGAGCAGTTCTTC.

CDR3 coding DNA: TGTGCCAGCACGAGTCAACTGGCGCTAGCGGGATACCAAGAGACCCAGTACTTC. Translation: CASTSQLALAGYQETQYF. V gene TRBV7-2 combines with J gene TRBJ2-5, with 9 bases matching TRBD2. Germline V gene lookup returns CDR1 SGHTA and CDR2 FQGNSA. V gave up 7 bases and J gave up 0 bases; unmatched junction bases: 15. The CDR3 contains 18 residues.

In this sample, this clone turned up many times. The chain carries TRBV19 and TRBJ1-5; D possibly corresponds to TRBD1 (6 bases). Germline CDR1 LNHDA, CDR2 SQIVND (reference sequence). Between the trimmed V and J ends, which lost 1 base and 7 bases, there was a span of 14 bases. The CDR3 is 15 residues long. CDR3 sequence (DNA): TGTGCCAGTAGTATAGGAGGGGGGGTCGAACAGCCCCAGCATTTT. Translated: CASSIGGGVEQPQHF.

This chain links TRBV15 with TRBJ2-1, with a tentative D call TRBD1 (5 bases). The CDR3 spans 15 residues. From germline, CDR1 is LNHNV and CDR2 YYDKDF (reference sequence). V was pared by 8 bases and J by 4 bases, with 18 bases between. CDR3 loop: CATQGQVHSYNEQFF. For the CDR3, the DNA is TGTGCCACCCAGGGTCAAGTTCACTCGTACAATGAGCAGTTCTTC.

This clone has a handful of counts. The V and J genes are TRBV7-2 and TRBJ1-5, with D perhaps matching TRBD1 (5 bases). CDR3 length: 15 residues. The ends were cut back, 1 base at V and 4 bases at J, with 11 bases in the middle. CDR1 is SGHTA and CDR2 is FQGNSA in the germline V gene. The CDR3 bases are TGTGCCAGCAGCTTAGAAGTAGGGGATAATCAGCCCCAGCATTTT. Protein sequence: CASSLEVGDNQPQHF.

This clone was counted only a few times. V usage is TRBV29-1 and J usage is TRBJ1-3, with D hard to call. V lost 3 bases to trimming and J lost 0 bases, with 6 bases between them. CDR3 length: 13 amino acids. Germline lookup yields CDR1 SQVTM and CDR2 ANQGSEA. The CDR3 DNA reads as TGCAGCGTTGACGCGGGCTCTGGAAACACCATATATTTT. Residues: CSVDAGSGNTIYF.

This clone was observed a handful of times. CDR3 region: CASSRSGTSYTGELFF. Here the CDR3 DNA reads TGTGCCAGTAGTAGGTCCGGGACTAGCTACACCGGGGAGCTGTTTTTT. This sequence joins TRBV19 and TRBJ2-2, with TRBD2 identical over 9 bases. The CDR3 is made up of 16 amino acids. The germline V gene has CDR1 LNHDA and CDR2 SQIVND (reference sequence). The junction had 6 bases not matched to a gene; V was cut back by 4 bases and J by 3 bases. Drawing the rest from reference TRBV19 and TRBJ2-2, the complete variable domain is DGGITQSPKYLFRKEGQNVTLSCEQNLNHDAMYWYRQDPGQGLRLIYYSQIVNDFQKGDIAEGYSVSREKKESFPLTVTSAQKNPTAFYLCASSRSGTSYTGELFFGEGSRLTVL.

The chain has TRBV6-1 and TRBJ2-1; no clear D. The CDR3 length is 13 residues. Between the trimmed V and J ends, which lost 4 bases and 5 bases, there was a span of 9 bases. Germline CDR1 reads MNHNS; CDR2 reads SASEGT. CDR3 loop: CASSARHDNEQFF. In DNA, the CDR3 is TGTGCCAGCAGTGCCAGACACGACAATGAGCAGTTCTTC.